The rows below give T cell receptor beta chains drawn from one sample of a study of blood T cell repertoires in COVID-19. The protocol was immunoSEQ multiplex PCR, while the TCRdb copy is restricted to in-frame clones and leaves out a portion. The sample yields tens of thousands of clones, approximately 70% seen once. Specimen: peripheral blood. The receptor source for this set is an elderly man with acute or convalescent COVID-19. Both conserved end residues are part of each CDR3. D genes are given only for firm matches. Clone size, where shown, is once, few, many, or a class for clones that have expanded.

v_gene	j_gene	d_gene	abundance	CDR3aa	CDR3nt
TRBV6-5	TRBJ2-7	-	-	CASTRDSYEQYF	TGTGCCAGCACTCGCGACAGCTACGAGCAGTACTTC
TRBV5-1	TRBJ1-2	-	-	CASSKGDDYGYTF	TGCGCCAGCAGCAAGGGGGACGACTATGGCTACACCTTC
TRBV6-5	TRBJ1-2	TRBD1	-	CASSPQGGVDGYTF	TGTGCCAGCAGTCCCCAAGGGGGCGTCGATGGCTACACCTTC
TRBV6-4	TRBJ1-3	TRBD1	-	CARGEDRGRGNTIYF	TGTGCCAGGGGAGAGGACAGGGGGCGAGGAAACACCATATATTTT
TRBV6-5	TRBJ1-1	-	-	CASSYSGEASTEAFF	TGTGCCAGCAGTTACTCGGGGGAGGCGAGCACTGAAGCTTTCTTT
TRBV2	TRBJ1-4	-	-	CASSELGAREKLFF	TGTGCCAGCAGTGAGTTGGGGGCGCGGGAAAAACTGTTTTTT
TRBV10-1	TRBJ1-2	-	-	CASSESEGSGYTF	TGCGCCAGCAGTGAGTCGGAGGGGAGCGGCTACACCTTC
TRBV7-2	TRBJ2-2	-	once	CASSLAPRNKDPKCEHRGAVF	TGTGCCAGCAGCTTAGCGCCAAGAAACAAGGACCCCAAATGCGAACACCGGGGAGCTGTTTTT
TRBV6-5	TRBJ1-6	TRBD1	few	CASGRDRENSPLHF	TGTGCCAGCGGCCGGGACAGGGAAAATTCACCCCTCCACTTT
TRBV3-1/TRBV3-2	TRBJ2-1	TRBD2	-	CASSQGTSGSRGEQFF	TGTGCCAGCAGCCAAGGGACTAGCGGGAGTCGCGGTGAGCAGTTCTTC
TRBV4-2	TRBJ1-2	TRBD1	-	CASSQYPGQGATYGYTF	TGTGCCAGCAGCCAATATCCTGGACAGGGGGCCACCTATGGCTACACCTTC
TRBV6-2/TRBV6-3	TRBJ2-3	-	-	CASSYSPSHHTDTQYF	TGTGCCAGCAGTTACTCGCCTAGCCATCACACAGATACGCAGTATTTT
TRBV27	TRBJ2-7	TRBD1	-	CASRGSGQGYEQYF	TGTGCCAGCAGGGGTTCCGGACAGGGATACGAGCAGTACTTC
TRBV30	TRBJ1-1	-	-	CAWKGENTEAFF	TGTGCCTGGAAGGGGGAGAACACTGAAGCTTTCTTT
TRBV3-1/TRBV3-2	TRBJ2-5	-	-	CASSQRGVETQYF	TGTGCCAGCAGCCAACGGGGTGTTGAGACCCAGTACTTC
TRBV21-1	TRBJ1-2	-	few	CASLPGGGGYTF	TGTGCCAGCCTCCCGGGGGGGGGTGGCTACACCTTC
TRBV5-1	TRBJ1-1	-	-	CASSLSRSGNTEAFF	TGCGCCAGCAGCTTGAGTCGTTCAGGGAACACTGAAGCTTTCTTT
TRBV7-3	TRBJ2-5	TRBD1	-	CASSLGTGEAETQYF	TGTGCCAGCAGCTTAGGGACAGGGGAGGCAGAGACCCAGTACTTC
TRBV5-4	TRBJ1-2	-	-	CASSLRANYGYTF	TGTGCCAGCAGCTTGCGCGCCAACTATGGCTACACCTTC
TRBV19	TRBJ1-1	TRBD1	-	CATGQGATEAFF	TGTGCCACAGGACAGGGGGCCACTGAAGCTTTCTTT
TRBV7-9	TRBJ2-5	-	-	CASSSRGPETQYF	TGTGCCAGCAGCTCGCGGGGGCCCGAGACCCAGTACTTC
TRBV10-1	TRBJ1-1	-	-	CASSDWRGSEAFF	TGCGCCAGCAGTGATTGGCGGGGATCTGAAGCTTTCTTT
TRBV19	TRBJ1-2	-	-	CASSMGARTTLGYTF	TGTGCCAGTAGTATGGGGGCTCGCACTACATTGGGCTACACCTTC
TRBV5-5	TRBJ2-7	TRBD1	-	CASSLVGTGDWEQYF	TGTGCCAGCAGCCTTGTGGGGACAGGGGATTGGGAGCAGTACTTC
TRBV24-1	TRBJ2-3	-	-	CATSDSGGQNTQYF	TGTGCCACCAGTGATTCAGGTGGACAAAATACGCAGTATTTT
TRBV19	TRBJ1-2	TRBD1	-	CASSSRDRGHSNYGYTF	TGTGCCAGTAGCAGCCGGGACAGGGGCCATAGTAACTATGGCTACACCTTC
TRBV3-1/TRBV3-2	TRBJ1-3	-	few	CASSQYSGNTIYF	TGTGCCAGCAGTCAATACTCTGGAAACACCATATATTTT
TRBV9	TRBJ2-1	-	-	CASSTSSGYNEQFF	TGTGCCAGCAGCACCAGCTCCGGGTACAATGAGCAGTTCTTC
TRBV6-2/TRBV6-3	TRBJ1-4	-	few	CASSSIWSTGSVLAVF	TGTGCCAGCAGTTCCATCTGGAGTACAGGGTCGGTGTTAGCCGTATTT
TRBV11-2	TRBJ2-6	-	many	CASSLDAGIPLSGANVLTF	TGTGCCAGCAGCTTAGATGCGGGGATCCCGCTCTCTGGGGCCAACGTCCTGACTTTC
TRBV29-1	TRBJ2-5	TRBD2	-	CSGSGGGTQYF	TGCAGCGGCTCCGGGGGGGGGACCCAGTACTTC
TRBV4-1	TRBJ2-1	TRBD2	-	CASSQTSGRGDYNEQFF	TGCGCCAGCAGCCAAACTAGCGGGAGGGGGGACTACAATGAGCAGTTCTTC
TRBV14	TRBJ2-5	TRBD1	once	CASSQEWGTVQETQYF	TGTGCCAGCAGCCAAGAATGGGGGACAGTCCAAGAGACCCAGTACTTC
TRBV27	TRBJ1-1	-	-	CASSFRTANTEAFF	TGTGCCAGCAGTTTTAGGACAGCGAACACTGAAGCTTTCTTT
TRBV4-3	TRBJ1-2	-	few	CASSQAHGQSVPNYGYTF	TGCGCCAGCAGCCAAGCTCATGGACAGAGCGTTCCTAACTATGGCTACACCTTC
TRBV3-1/TRBV3-2	TRBJ2-2	TRBD2	-	CASSQVAGLAGATGELFF	TGTGCCAGCAGCCAAGTAGCGGGACTAGCGGGAGCCACCGGGGAGCTGTTTTTT
TRBV25-1	TRBJ2-3	-	-	CASSETPTRDSTDTQYF	TGTGCCAGCAGTGAAACCCCGACTAGAGATAGCACAGATACGCAGTATTTT
TRBV7-2	TRBJ2-1	-	-	CASSKGLNNEQFF	TGTGCCAGCAGCAAGGGACTTAACAATGAGCAGTTCTTC
TRBV19	TRBJ2-3	TRBD2	-	CASSSRLADSTDTQYF	TGTGCCAGTAGTTCCAGACTAGCGGACAGCACAGATACGCAGTATTTT
TRBV7-9	TRBJ1-5	TRBD1	once	CASSLGTGYGENQPQHF	TGTGCCAGCAGCTTAGGGACAGGGTACGGGGAAAATCAGCCCCAGCATTTT
TRBV7-9	TRBJ2-5	TRBD1	-	CASRSGQGIVETQYF	TGTGCCAGCAGGTCGGGACAGGGAATCGTTGAGACCCAGTACTTC
TRBV2	TRBJ1-2	-	few	CASGSGHNYGYTF	TGTGCCAGCGGCTCAGGGCACAACTATGGCTACACCTTC
TRBV13	TRBJ1-1	-	-	CASSPARDGVYTEAFF	TGTGCCAGCAGCCCAGCGCGGGACGGAGTATACACTGAAGCTTTCTTT
TRBV7-2	TRBJ2-7	-	-	CASSAGSYEQYF	TGTGCCAGCAGCGCAGGGTCCTACGAGCAGTACTTC
TRBV6-2/TRBV6-3	TRBJ2-4	TRBD2	few	CASSYDLGLAGAKNIQYF	TGTGCCAGCAGTTACGACCTCGGGCTAGCGGGAGCCAAAAACATTCAGTACTTC
TRBV5-1	TRBJ1-2	-	-	CASSPQTPRRHGYTF	TGCGCCAGCAGCCCCCAGACACCCCGGAGGCATGGCTACACCTTC
TRBV5-6	TRBJ1-1	TRBD1	-	CASSSQGGETEAFF	TGTGCCAGCAGCTCACAGGGGGGAGAGACTGAAGCTTTCTTT
TRBV7-2	TRBJ1-2	-	few	CASSLGGGELYGYTF	TGTGCCAGCAGCTTAGGGGGCGGTGAACTATATGGCTACACCTTC
TRBV15	TRBJ1-2	-	once	CATSREKGETYGYTF	TGTGCCACCAGCAGAGAAAAGGGGGAAACCTATGGCTACACCTTC
TRBV5-1	TRBJ1-2	-	-	CASSAAQGVGYGYTF	TGCGCCAGCAGCGCAGCACAGGGAGTAGGCTATGGCTACACCTTC
TRBV11-2	TRBJ2-5	TRBD1	few	CASSQGVLETQYF	TGTGCCAGCAGTCAGGGGGTTTTGGAGACCCAGTACTTC
TRBV7-3	TRBJ1-1	-	-	CASSLGAGPNTEAFF	TGTGCCAGCAGCTTAGGGGCCGGGCCGAACACTGAAGCTTTCTTT
TRBV19	TRBJ2-3	TRBD2	-	CASSPRGSGMGSTDTQYF	TGTGCCAGTAGTCCCCGGGGTAGCGGGATGGGAAGCACAGATACGCAGTATTTT
TRBV7-2	TRBJ2-5	-	few	CASSLDPTGTETQYF	TGTGCCAGCAGCTTAGACCCTACAGGGACGGAGACCCAGTACTTC
TRBV18	TRBJ1-4	TRBD1	-	CASSLYRGENEKLFF	TGTGCCAGCTCACTTTACAGGGGTGAAAATGAAAAACTGTTTTTT
TRBV6-6	TRBJ2-3	TRBD2	-	CASSYSASGTGDTQYF	TGTGCCAGCAGTTACTCTGCTAGCGGGACTGGAGATACGCAGTATTTT
TRBV6-5	TRBJ1-6	TRBD1	-	CASSPWDRENSPLHF	TGTGCCAGCAGTCCATGGGACAGGGAGAATTCACCCCTCCACTTT
TRBV11-2	TRBJ2-7	-	-	CASSLDGYEQYF	TGTGCCAGCAGCTTAGACGGGTACGAGCAGTACTTC
TRBV6-1	TRBJ1-2	TRBD1	few	CASSDGDRPYTF	TGTGCCAGCAGTGACGGGGACAGGCCCTACACCTTC
TRBV7-9	TRBJ2-2	-	-	CASRASYPGELFF	TGTGCCAGCAGAGCATCTTACCCCGGGGAGCTGTTTTTT